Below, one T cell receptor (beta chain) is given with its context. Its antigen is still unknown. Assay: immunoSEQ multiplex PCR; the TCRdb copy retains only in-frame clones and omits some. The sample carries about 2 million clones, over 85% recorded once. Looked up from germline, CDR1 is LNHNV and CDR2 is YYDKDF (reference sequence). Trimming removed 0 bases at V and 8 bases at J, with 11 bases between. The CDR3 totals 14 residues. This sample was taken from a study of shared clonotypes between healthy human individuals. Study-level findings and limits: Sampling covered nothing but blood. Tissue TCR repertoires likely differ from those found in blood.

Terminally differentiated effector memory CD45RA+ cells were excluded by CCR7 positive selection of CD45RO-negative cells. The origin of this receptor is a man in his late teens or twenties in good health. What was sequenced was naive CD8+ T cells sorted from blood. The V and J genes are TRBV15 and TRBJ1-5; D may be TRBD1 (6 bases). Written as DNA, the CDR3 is TGTGCCACCAGCAGAGATGGGACACCGGAGCCCCAGCATTTT. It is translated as CATSRDGTPEPQHF.